Shown below are 23 T cell receptor beta chains from a single sample sequenced in a study of lymphopenia after photon versus proton radiotherapy. Produced via immunoSEQ multiplex PCR; TCRdb's table is partial and in-frame only. The table records 55,000 to 70,000 clones, over 70% of them present only once. Sequencing used peripheral blood, obtained from a patient treated with proton-based radiotherapy. The receptors were sampled from a man aged 80 or over with esophageal cancer.

This clone occurred once. CDR3 sequence: CARSLWPLLERGRNYEQYF. In DNA, the CDR3 is TGTGCCAGAAGCTTGTGGCCCCTGTTAGAGCGGGGTAGGAACTACGAGCAGTACTTC. The rearrangement uses TRBV5-3 and TRBJ2-7; 7 bases match TRBD2. TRBV5-3 is labeled an ORF, and its function is uncertain. This CDR3 contains 19 residues. The V and J ends lost 1 base and 3 bases, in that order; junction bases with no gene match: 19.

This chain joins TRBV7-2 and TRBJ2-5; D call uncertain. The V end lost 0 bases, the J end lost 5 bases, and 10 bases lay between the germline ends. The CDR3 spans 14 residues. The germline CDR1 and CDR2 sequences are SGHTA and FQGNSA. CDR3 sequence reads: CASSLAGVVETQYF. CDR3 in DNA: TGTGCCAGCAGCTTAGCTGGGGTCGTGGAGACCCAGTACTTC.

The J gene is TRBJ2-7, the V gene TRBV29-1; 15 bases match TRBD2. V was clipped by 5 bases and J by 5 bases; unmatched bases: 4. This CDR3 is built from 14 residues. Germline V gene data show CDR1 as SQVTM and CDR2 as ANQGSEA. The CDR3 loop reads CSVRGLAGGDEQYF. Here the CDR3 DNA reads TGCAGCGTTCGAGGACTAGCGGGAGGGGACGAGCAGTACTTC.

This sequence joins TRBV18 and TRBJ1-2; 8 bases line up with TRBD1. The CDR3 is 16 amino acids. In germline, CDR1 is KGHSH, CDR2 LQKENI. J lost 7 bases, V lost 4 bases, and 14 bases had no gene match. The CDR3 here is CASSLDREGSYSGYTF. CDR3 in DNA: TGTGCCAGCTCACTGGACAGGGAGGGGTCTTATAGTGGCTACACCTTC. Supplemented by reference TRBV18 and TRBJ1-2, the full variable domain reads NAGVMQNPRHLVRRRGQEARLRCSPMKGHSHVYWYRQLPEEGLKFMVYLQKENIIDESGMPKERFSAEFPKEGPSILRIQQVVRGDSAAYFCASSLDREGSYSGYTFGSGTRLTVV.

This chain uses TRBV6-5 with TRBJ1-5, with TRBD1 as a possible D gene (6 bases). The germline V gene encodes CDR1 MNHEY and CDR2 SVGAGI. Deletions cut 2 bases from V and 5 bases from J, with 10 bases between. The CDR3 spans 14 residues. In DNA form, the CDR3 reads TGTGCCAGCAGTTACCGTGGGGGCGATCAGCCCCAGCATTTT. Amino acid sequence: CASSYRGGDQPQHF.

The chain uses TRBV7-2 and TRBJ2-7, with D perhaps matching TRBD1 or TRBD2 (6 bases each). Per the germline V gene, CDR1 is SGHTA and CDR2 is FQGNSA. V was shortened by 6 bases and J by 4 bases, with 19 bases between the two germline ends. This CDR3 comprises 15 residues. CDR3 protein: CASSPGSGAGYEQYF. The CDR3 nucleotides read TGTGCCAGCAGTCCCGGTTCGGGGGCAGGATACGAGCAGTACTTC.

The chain combines TRBV7-9 with TRBJ2-7; unclear D gene. The ends were cut back, 4 bases at V and 4 bases at J, with 5 bases in the middle. Germline V gives CDR1 SEHNR, CDR2 FQNEAQ (reference sequence). This CDR3 has 11 residues. This CDR3 is CASSSVYEQYF. The CDR3 coding sequence is TGTGCCAGCAGCTCCGTTTACGAGCAGTACTTC.

Only one count was recorded for this clone. The DNA of the CDR3 is TGTGCCAGCAGTTATTTAGCGGGGGGCCAAGGTGAGCAGTTCTTC. This gives the protein CASSYLAGGQGEQFF. The J gene is TRBJ2-1, the V gene TRBV6-6, with TRBD2 matching 10 bases. This CDR3 has 15 amino acids. CDR1 MNHNY and CDR2 SVGAGI come from the germline V gene (reference sequence). V trimming: 3 bases; J trimming: 9 bases; junction bases outside the gene matches: 8.

The chain links TRBV5-4 to TRBJ2-5, with 7 bases that match TRBD1. The CDR3 runs to 14 residues. CDR1 and CDR2 (germline): SGHNT, YYREEE (reference sequence). Germline trimming cut 2 bases from V and 5 bases from J; bases unmatched to any gene: 6. This chain's CDR3 is CASSFLTGKETQYF. The CDR3, as DNA: TGTGCCAGCAGCTTTCTGACAGGGAAGGAGACCCAGTACTTC.

The rearrangement uses TRBV11-2 and TRBJ1-2; D remains ambiguous. The V end lost 1 base, the J end lost 8 bases, and 5 bases lay between the germline ends. The CDR3 extends over 11 amino acids. Germline loops: CDR1 SGHAT, CDR2 FQNNGV. As DNA, the CDR3 is TGTGCCAGCAGCTTAGTTGAGGGCTACACCTTC. This codes for CASSLVEGYTF.

V is TRBV9 and J is TRBJ2-3; no firm D call. V was shortened by 0 bases and J by 2 bases, with 7 bases between the two germline ends. Germline V gene sequence: CDR1 SGDLS, CDR2 YYNGEE. CDR3 length: 14 residues. DNA for the CDR3: TGTGCCAGCAGCGTAGCTCCCTTCACAGATACGCAGTATTTT. This sequence encodes CASSVAPFTDTQYF.

The chain recombines TRBV14 with TRBJ2-3, with 9 positions matching TRBD2. V was clipped by 4 bases and J by 6 bases; unmatched bases: 11. Germline V gene lookup returns CDR1 SGHDN and CDR2 FVKESK. There are 16 residues in the CDR3. CDR3 sequence reads: CASSRGTSSLTDTQYF. CDR3 bases: TGTGCCAGCAGCCGAGGGACTAGCTCGCTGACTGATACGCAGTATTTT.

Only a few counts were recorded for this clone. This chain uses TRBV29-1 with TRBJ2-7, with D possibly matching TRBD2 (6 bases). The germline CDR1 and CDR2 sequences are SQVTM and ANQGSEA. V was trimmed by 1 base and J by 3 bases, leaving 16 bases between them. The CDR3 spans 15 residues. The CDR3 DNA sequence: TGCAGCGTTGAAGGTGGGACCCCGGGGGACTACGAGCAGTACTTC. Translation: CSVEGGTPGDYEQYF.

The rearrangement joins TRBV4-3 to TRBJ1-2; a weak D match, TRBD1 (6 bases). V was trimmed by 0 bases and J by 0 bases, leaving 8 bases between them. Germline CDR1 is LGHNA and CDR2 is YSLEER. The CDR3 extends over 15 amino acids. The CDR3 DNA sequence: TGCGCCAGCAGCCAAGACCGGACAGCTAACTATGGCTACACCTTC. Its translation is CASSQDRTANYGYTF.

The chain links TRBV6-5 to TRBJ2-7; 7 nucleotides match TRBD2. Trimming removed 5 bases from V and 3 bases from J; junction bases left unmatched: 7. Germline CDR1 reads MNHEY; CDR2 reads SVGAGI. The CDR3 consists of 14 residues. The CDR3 DNA reads TGTGCCAGCAGTCGAACTAGCGCCCGCTACGAGCAGTACTTC. It yields the protein CASSRTSARYEQYF.

The chain carries TRBV6-6 and TRBJ2-1; TRBD2 matches 7 bases. The CDR3 contains 15 residues. Germline assignment: CDR1 MNHNY and CDR2 SVGAGI (reference sequence). V lost 6 bases to trimming and J lost 6 bases; unmatched junction nucleotides: 11. In nucleotides, the CDR3 is TGTGCCAGCAGCCGAGCGGGACTCGCACTCAATGAGCAGTTCTTC. It is translated as CASSRAGLALNEQFF.

The chain links TRBV18 to TRBJ1-6, with D tentatively TRBD1 (6 bases). CDR1 is KGHSH, CDR2 LQKENI, per germline. Trimming pared 3 bases from V and 14 bases from J, leaving 17 bases between. The CDR3 length is 14 residues. CDR3 coding DNA: TGTGCCAGCTCACCGGACAGCGGCAATGCGGCCCTCCACTTT. This translates into CASSPDSGNAALHF. The full variable domain, rest sourced from reference TRBV18 and TRBJ1-6, is NAGVMQNPRHLVRRRGQEARLRCSPMKGHSHVYWYRQLPEEGLKFMVYLQKENIIDESGMPKERFSAEFPKEGPSILRIQQVVRGDSAAYFCASSPDSGNAALHFGNGTRLTVT.

This clone was observed a single time. This chain joins TRBV2 and TRBJ2-2, with a tentative D call TRBD1 (5 bases). Between the trimmed V and J ends, which lost 3 bases and 7 bases, there was a span of 12 bases. Germline CDR1 is SNHLY and CDR2 is FYNNEI. This CDR3 region has 14 residues. The CDR3: CASSEQGRNGELFF. The CDR3 coding sequence is TGTGCCAGCAGTGAGCAGGGTCGGAACGGGGAGCTGTTTTTT.

The chain has TRBV4-3 and TRBJ1-5, with D maybe TRBD1 (6 bases). V gave up 0 bases and J gave up 3 bases, with 15 bases separating them. The germline gives CDR1 LGHNA, CDR2 YSLEER. This CDR3 spans 17 amino acids. The CDR3 is CASSQDKGRGTNQPQHF. In nucleotides, the CDR3 is TGCGCCAGCAGCCAAGATAAGGGCAGGGGTACCAATCAGCCCCAGCATTTT.

This clone was seen only a few times. The chain is built from TRBV29-1 and TRBJ1-2; D gene unclear. The CDR3 is 11 residues long. Germline V gene sequence: CDR1 SQVTM, CDR2 ANQGSEA. V was shortened by 5 bases and J by 1 base, with 5 bases between the two germline ends. For the CDR3, the DNA is TGCAGCGTTCAGAGTAACTATGGCTACACCTTC. It codes for CSVQSNYGYTF.

The chain links TRBV2 to TRBJ2-5, with a possible D match to TRBD1 (6 bases). The CDR3 sequence is 14 residues long. Deletions cut 7 bases from V and 1 base from J, with 13 bases between. Germline V gene lookup returns CDR1 SNHLY and CDR2 FYNNEI. This CDR3 is CASNLQGTQETQYF. CDR3 nucleotide sequence: TGTGCCAGCAACTTGCAGGGGACCCAAGAGACCCAGTACTTC.

The chain combines TRBV28 with TRBJ2-2, with D unclear. Germline V gives CDR1 MDHEN, CDR2 SYDVKM. This CDR3 has 13 residues. Trimming took off 7 bases at V and 8 bases at J, with 14 bases between the two ends. The CDR3 sequence is CASNMQNNGELFF. For the CDR3, the DNA is TGTGCCAGCAATATGCAGAATAATGGGGAGCTGTTTTTT.

As regards this clone: Other DNA sequences within the sample encode an identical CDR3. This chain joins TRBV5-4 and TRBJ2-5, with TRBD2 matching over 7 bases. The CDR3 extends over 14 amino acids. Unmatched junction bases numbered 7, after V lost 4 bases and J lost 4 bases. The germline V gene encodes CDR1 SGHNT and CDR2 YYREEE (reference sequence). Here the CDR3 DNA reads TGTGCCAGCAGCGGGGGAGGGCGGGGAGAGACCCAGTACTTC. The encoded protein is CASSGGGRGETQYF. Combining the CDR3 with reference TRBV5-4 and TRBJ2-5 gives the whole variable domain ETGVTQSPTHLIKTRGQQVTLRCSSQSGHNTVSWYQQALGQGPQFIFQYYREEENGRGNFPPRFSGLQFPNYSSELNVNALELDDSALYLCASSGGGRGETQYFGPGTRLLVL.